This TCR beta chain is from a study of STAT3 mutations in large granular lymphocyte leukemia (dated by TCRdb to the late 2010s). With regard to the full study: Roughly half of the T-LGLL patients who were sequenced longitudinally carried canonical activating STAT3 mutations. One or more immunosuppressive therapy regimens were given to more than half of T-LGLL patients, and hematologic response was seen in about 42% of the treated patients. Serial deep sequencing of TCRbeta CDR3 and STAT3 was performed in patients with T-cell large granular lymphocyte leukemia to reconstruct clonal hierarchy and dynamics. Roughly 19 representative T-LGLL cases were selected from an initial cohort of some 210 LGL patients for longitudinal TCRbeta and STAT3 sequencing. As controls within the study, two patients with natural killer LGL leukemia were also sequenced longitudinally. Each patient was sequenced at an average of around 4 time points, ranging from 2 to 8 samplings. Results and caveats for the whole study, not just this receptor: TCR clonotype switching after therapy was observed in about 35% of the 18 patients, and all newly emerging clones were found to be STAT3 wild type. Linking therapy response to changes in TCR clonal burden was complicated by variable intervals between samplings and by differing treatment regimens. Because no samples were available when a clone first appeared, clonal expansion was inferred from samplings taken at other points. Since codominant clonotypes persisted in some patients, a small but highly pathogenic clone may have gone undetected. At least one immunodominant TCRbeta clonotype was identified in every T-LGLL patient, and multiple immunodominant subclonotypes were identified in about half of the T-LGLL patients. Dominant TCR clone burden was found to exceed STAT3 mutant burden in several patients, suggesting that STAT3 mutation arose secondarily within a pre-expanded clone.

The CDR3 runs 14 amino acids, cysteine and phenylalanine included. Just CDR3 DNA is preserved here, 42 bases in frame from base 1. CDR1 and CDR2, looked up from the germline V gene (reference sequence), are SEHNR and FQNEAQ. At the junction V is shortened by 3 bases and J by 5 bases; bases outside the gene matches: 6. TCRbeta libraries were sequenced on an Illumina MiSeq, averaging around 38,000 productive templates per sample. Using multiplex PCR amplification, the immunoSEQ assay generated the TCRbeta CDR3 libraries. In the original analysis: Repertoire diversity was computed as previously defined, with values near 0 indicating extremely monoclonal samples. As stored in TCRdb, this immuneACCESS dataset retains in-frame rearrangements with V and J assigned. A fraction of the clones does not appear; measured against another copy, unresolved V genes explain less than half of the discrepancy, and the remainder lacks a known reason. That table furnishes V, J and clone size, whereas the DNA furnished D and trimming. The table for this sample lists around 6,600 clones; roughly 36% of them were counted only once. Over 15% of the sample belongs to the ten largest clones.

Worth noting for this clone: The antigen it recognizes is unknown. There are no base qualities to consult, and no much larger clone falls within one base.

DNA was extracted from blood mononuclear cells, and the same DNA was used for both TCR and STAT3 sequencing. This receptor chain uses TRBV7-9 and TRBJ1-1; 7 of the junction bases match TRBD1. Sequenced sample: peripheral blood mononuclear cells. This clonotype originated in a woman between 40 and 55 years old with T-cell large granular lymphocyte leukemia. Some clones in this sample may be carry-over from other donors' samples. The age is the age at diagnosis. The CDR3 is CASSLYTGVTEAFF. The nucleotide sequence reads TGTGCCAGCAGCTTGTATACAGGGGTGACTGAAGCTTTCTTT.